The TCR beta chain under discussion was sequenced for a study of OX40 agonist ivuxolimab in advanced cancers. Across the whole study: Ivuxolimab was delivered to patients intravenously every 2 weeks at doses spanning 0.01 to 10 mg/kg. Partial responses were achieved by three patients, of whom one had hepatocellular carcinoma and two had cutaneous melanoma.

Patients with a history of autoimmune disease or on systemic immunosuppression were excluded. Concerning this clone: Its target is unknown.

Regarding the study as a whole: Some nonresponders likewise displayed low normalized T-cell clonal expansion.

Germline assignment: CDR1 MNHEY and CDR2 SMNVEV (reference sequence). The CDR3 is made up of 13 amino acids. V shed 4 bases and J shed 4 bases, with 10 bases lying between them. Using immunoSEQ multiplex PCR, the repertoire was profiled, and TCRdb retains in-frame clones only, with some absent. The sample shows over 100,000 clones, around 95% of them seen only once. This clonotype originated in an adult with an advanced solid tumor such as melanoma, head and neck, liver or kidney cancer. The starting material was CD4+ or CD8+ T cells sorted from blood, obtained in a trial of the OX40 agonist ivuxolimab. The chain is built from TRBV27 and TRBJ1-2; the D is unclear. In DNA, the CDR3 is TGTGCCAGCAGTTCACAGCCAATCTATGGCTACACCTTC. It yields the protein CASSSQPIYGYTF.